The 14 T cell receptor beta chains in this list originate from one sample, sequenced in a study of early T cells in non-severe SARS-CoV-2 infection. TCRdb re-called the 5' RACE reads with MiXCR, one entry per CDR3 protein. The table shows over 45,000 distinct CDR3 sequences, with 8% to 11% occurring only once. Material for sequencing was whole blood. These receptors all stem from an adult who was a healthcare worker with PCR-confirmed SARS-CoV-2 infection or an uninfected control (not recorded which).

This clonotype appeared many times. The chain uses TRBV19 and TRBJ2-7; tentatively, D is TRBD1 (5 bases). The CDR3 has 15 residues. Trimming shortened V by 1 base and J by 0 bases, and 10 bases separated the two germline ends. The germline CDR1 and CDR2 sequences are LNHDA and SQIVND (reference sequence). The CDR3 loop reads CASSIVKGSSYEQYF. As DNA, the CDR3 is TGTGCCAGTAGTATAGTAAAGGGGTCCTCCTACGAGCAGTACTTC.

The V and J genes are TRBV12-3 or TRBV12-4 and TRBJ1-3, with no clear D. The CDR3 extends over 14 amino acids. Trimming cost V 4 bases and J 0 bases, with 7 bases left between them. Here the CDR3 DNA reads TGTGCCAGCAGTTCTGGGATCTCTGGAAACACCATATATTTT. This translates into CASSSGISGNTIYF.

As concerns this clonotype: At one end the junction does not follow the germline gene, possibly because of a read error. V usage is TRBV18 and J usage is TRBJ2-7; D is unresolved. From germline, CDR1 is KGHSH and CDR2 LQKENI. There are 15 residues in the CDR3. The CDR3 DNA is TGTGTCAGCTCACGCCTTGGCGGTAGCTCCTACGAGCAGTACTTC. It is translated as CVSSRLGGSSYEQYF.

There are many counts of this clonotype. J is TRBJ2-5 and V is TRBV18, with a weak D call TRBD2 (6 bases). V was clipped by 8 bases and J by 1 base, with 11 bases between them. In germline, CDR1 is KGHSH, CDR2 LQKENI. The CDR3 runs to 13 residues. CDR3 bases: TGTGCCAGCACCGGGACTCGCCAAGAGACCCAGTACTTC. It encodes CASTGTRQETQYF.

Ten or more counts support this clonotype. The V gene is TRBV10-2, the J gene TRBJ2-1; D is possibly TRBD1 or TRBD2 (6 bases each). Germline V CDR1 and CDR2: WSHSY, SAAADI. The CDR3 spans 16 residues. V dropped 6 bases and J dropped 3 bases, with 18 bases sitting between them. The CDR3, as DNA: TGCGCCAGCAGATTCCTAGGGGGAGGAGGCTACAATGAGCAGTTCTTC. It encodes CASRFLGGGGYNEQFF.

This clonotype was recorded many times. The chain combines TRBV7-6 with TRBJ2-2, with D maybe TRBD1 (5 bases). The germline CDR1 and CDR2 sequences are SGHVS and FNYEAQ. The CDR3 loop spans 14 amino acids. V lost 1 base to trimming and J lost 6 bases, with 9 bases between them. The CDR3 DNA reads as TGTGCCAGCAGCTTAGACGGCAGGGCCGGGGAGCTGTTTTTT. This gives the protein CASSLDGRAGELFF.

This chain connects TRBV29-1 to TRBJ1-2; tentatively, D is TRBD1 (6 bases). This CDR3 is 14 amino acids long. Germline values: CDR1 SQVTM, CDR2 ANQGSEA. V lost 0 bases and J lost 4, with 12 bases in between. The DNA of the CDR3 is TGCAGCGTTGAAGATGGGGGCTTCGGCTATGGCTACACCTTC. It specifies CSVEDGGFGYGYTF.

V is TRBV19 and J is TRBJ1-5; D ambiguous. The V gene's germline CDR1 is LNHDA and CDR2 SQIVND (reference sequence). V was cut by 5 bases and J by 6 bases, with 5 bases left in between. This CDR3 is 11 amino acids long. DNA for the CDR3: TGTGCCAGTAGTTCTTCTCAGCCCCAGCATTTT. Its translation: CASSSSQPQHF. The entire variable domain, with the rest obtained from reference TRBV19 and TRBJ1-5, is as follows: DGGITQSPKYLFRKEGQNVTLSCEQNLNHDAMYWYRQDPGQGLRLIYYSQIVNDFQKGDIAEGYSVSREKKESFPLTVTSAQKNPTAFYLCASSSSQPQHFGDGTRLSIL.

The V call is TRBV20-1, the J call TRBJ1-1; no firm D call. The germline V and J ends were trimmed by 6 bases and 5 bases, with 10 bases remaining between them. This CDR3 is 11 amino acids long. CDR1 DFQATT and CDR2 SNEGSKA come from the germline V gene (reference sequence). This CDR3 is CSAQGGTEAFF. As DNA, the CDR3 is TGCAGTGCCCAAGGTGGAACTGAAGCTTTCTTT.

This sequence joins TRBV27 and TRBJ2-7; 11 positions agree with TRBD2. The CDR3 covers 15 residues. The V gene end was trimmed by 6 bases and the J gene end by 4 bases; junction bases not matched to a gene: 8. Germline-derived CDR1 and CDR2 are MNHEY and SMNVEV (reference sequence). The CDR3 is CASRNPGLAVYEQYF. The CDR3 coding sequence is TGTGCCAGCAGAAATCCGGGACTAGCGGTTTACGAGCAGTACTTC.

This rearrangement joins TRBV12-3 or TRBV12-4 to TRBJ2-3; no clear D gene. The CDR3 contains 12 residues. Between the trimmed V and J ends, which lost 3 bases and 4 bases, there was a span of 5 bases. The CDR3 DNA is TGTGCCAGCAGTTTCAGCCCAGATACGCAGTATTTT. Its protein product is CASSFSPDTQYF.

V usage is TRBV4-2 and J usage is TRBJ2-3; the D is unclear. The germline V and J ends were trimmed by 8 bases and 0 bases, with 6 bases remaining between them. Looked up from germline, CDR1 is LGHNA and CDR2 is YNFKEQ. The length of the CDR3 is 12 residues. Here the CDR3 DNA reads TGTGCCAGCGGGTCCAGCACAGATACGCAGTATTTT. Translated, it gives CASGSSTDTQYF.

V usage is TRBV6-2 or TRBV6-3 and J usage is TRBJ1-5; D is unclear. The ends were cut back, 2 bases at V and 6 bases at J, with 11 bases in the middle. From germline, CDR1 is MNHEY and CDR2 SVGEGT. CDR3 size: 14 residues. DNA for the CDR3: TGTGCCAGCAGTTACCGCCAAACGGGTCAGCCCCAGCATTTT. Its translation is CASSYRQTGQPQHF.

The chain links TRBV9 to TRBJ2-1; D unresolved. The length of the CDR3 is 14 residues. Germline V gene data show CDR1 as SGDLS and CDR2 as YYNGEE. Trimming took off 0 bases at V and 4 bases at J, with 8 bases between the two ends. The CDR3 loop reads CASSVVAAYNEQFF. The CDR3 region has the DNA TGTGCCAGCAGCGTAGTGGCAGCGTACAATGAGCAGTTCTTC.